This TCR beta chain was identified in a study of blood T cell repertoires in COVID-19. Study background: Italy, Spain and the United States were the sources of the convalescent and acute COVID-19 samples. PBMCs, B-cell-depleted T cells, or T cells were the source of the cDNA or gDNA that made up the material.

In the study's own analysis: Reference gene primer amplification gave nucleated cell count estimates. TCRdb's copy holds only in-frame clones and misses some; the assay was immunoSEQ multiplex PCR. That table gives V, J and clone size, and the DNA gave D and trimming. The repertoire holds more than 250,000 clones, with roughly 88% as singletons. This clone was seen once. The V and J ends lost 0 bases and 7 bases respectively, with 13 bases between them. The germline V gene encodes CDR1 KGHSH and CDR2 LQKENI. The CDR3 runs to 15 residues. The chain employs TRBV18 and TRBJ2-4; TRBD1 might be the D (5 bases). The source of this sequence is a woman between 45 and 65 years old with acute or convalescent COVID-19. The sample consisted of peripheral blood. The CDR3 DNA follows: TGTGCCAGCTCACCACCAGTCCAGGGTTCGAACATTCAGTACTTC. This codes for CASSPPVQGSNIQYF.